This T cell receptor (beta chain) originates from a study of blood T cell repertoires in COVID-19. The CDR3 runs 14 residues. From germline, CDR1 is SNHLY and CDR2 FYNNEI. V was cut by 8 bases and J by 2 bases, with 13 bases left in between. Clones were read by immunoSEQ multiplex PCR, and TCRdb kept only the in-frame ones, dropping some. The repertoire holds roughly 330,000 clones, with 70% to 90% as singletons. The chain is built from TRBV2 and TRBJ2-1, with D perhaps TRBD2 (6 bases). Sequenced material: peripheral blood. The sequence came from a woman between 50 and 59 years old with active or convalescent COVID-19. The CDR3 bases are TGTGCCAGCGAAGGGACTCAACCCTACAATGAGCAGTTCTTC. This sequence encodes CASEGTQPYNEQFF.